The present T cell receptor beta chain was sequenced within a study of T cell repertoires in cytomegalovirus infection. Study-level background: CMV infection plus the matching HLA type was flagged by public TCR beta signatures. Overall study findings and caveats: The study found HLA-C-restricted CMV-specific TCR beta clonotypes dominating the ex vivo response.

The CDR3 consists of 13 residues. The V end was cut by 5 bases, the J end by 5 bases, with 12 bases between. Germline CDR1 is MNHNS and CDR2 is SASEGT. Of note for this clonotype: Its target is not known.

From the reads, TCRdb called clonotypes with MiXCR, one entry per CDR3 protein. The sample has some 230,000 distinct CDR3 sequences, over 20% seen once. Sequenced material: CD8+ T cells from PBMCs. This receptor was taken from a human donor in good health (CMV status not recorded). Some clones in this sample may be carry-over from other donors' samples. J is TRBJ2-5 and V is TRBV6-1, with no clear D. This CDR3 reads CASSYEFTETQYF. The CDR3 nucleotides are TGTGCCAGCAGTTACGAGTTTACGGAGACCCAGTACTTC.